This TCR beta chain was recorded in a study of CD8 T cells in ankylosing spondylitis. Study-wide results and limits: Disease-linked clones bore a CD8+ phenotype, appearing relatively rarely in peripheral blood. A motif of fewer than ten highly homologous TCR beta variants was seen as apparently characteristic of ankylosing spondylitis blood.

The authors made TCR beta libraries by quantitative 5'-RACE with molecular barcodes. TCRdb analysed the 5' RACE reads with MiXCR anew, one entry per CDR3 protein. Of about 33,000 distinct CDR3 sequences detected, around 15% appear once; the ten largest clones hold about a third. V gave up 3 bases and J gave up 2 bases, with 5 bases separating them. The CDR3 runs to 13 residues. Germline assignment: CDR1 MRHNA and CDR2 SNTAGT. With regard to this clonotype: Its antigen is unknown.

This TCR derives from a male donor with ankylosing spondylitis. The sequenced sample consisted of synovial fluid, either unsorted or a sorted T cell fraction (not recorded which). The rearrangement links TRBV6-4 to TRBJ1-5; D is undetermined. CDR3 amino acids: CASSEDGNQPQHF. CDR3 nucleotides: TGTGCCAGCAGTGAGGACGGCAATCAGCCCCAGCATTTT.